A single sample is the source of the 24 T cell receptor beta chains below, sequenced in a study of shared T cell receptors in the human thymus. TCRdb's table, derived via immunoSEQ multiplex PCR, lists solely in-frame clones and lacks some. The data contain tens of thousands of clones, over 90% of them singletons. The sample consisted of thymocytes. These receptors were obtained from a human donor.

This clone appeared a single time. This chain connects TRBV29-1 to TRBJ2-3; D is perhaps TRBD2 (5 bases). Germline lookup yields CDR1 SQVTM and CDR2 ANQGSEA. CDR3 length: 15 residues. V lost 5 bases to trimming and J lost 0 bases, with 15 bases between them. The chain's CDR3 is CSVPPSPSSTDTQYF. CDR3 coding DNA: TGCAGCGTTCCCCCTAGCCCAAGTAGCACAGATACGCAGTATTTT.

The chain uses TRBV5-6 and TRBJ2-3, with a possible D match to TRBD2 (7 bases). Per the germline V gene, CDR1 is SGHDT and CDR2 is YYEEEE. V gave up 1 base and J gave up 0 bases, with 18 bases separating them. CDR3 length: 18 residues. The CDR3 here is CASSLKGGRLTSTDTQYF. The CDR3 DNA sequence: TGTGCCAGCAGCTTGAAGGGGGGGCGCTTAACTAGCACAGATACGCAGTATTTT.

The V and J genes are TRBV25-1 and TRBJ2-5; D gene uncertain. This CDR3 is 13 amino acids long. The germline gives CDR1 MGHDK, CDR2 SYGVNS. Trimming removed 5 bases from V and 0 bases from J, with 7 bases in between. CDR3 region: CASSSKYQETQYF. The CDR3 DNA reads TGTGCCAGCAGTTCGAAGTACCAAGAGACCCAGTACTTC.

The V call is TRBV19, the J call TRBJ1-2; 9 nucleotides match TRBD1. Germline lookup yields CDR1 LNHDA and CDR2 SQIVND (reference sequence). The CDR3 length is 14 residues. V dropped 7 bases and J dropped 7; count of bases not matched to a gene: 10. The CDR3 coding sequence is TGTGCCAGTATCTCTGGACAGGGGACAGGTGGCTACACCTTC. Translation: CASISGQGTGGYTF.

The chain couples TRBV7-2 to TRBJ1-4, with a tentative D call TRBD1 (5 bases). The germline CDR1 and CDR2 sequences are SGHTA and FQGNSA. Trimming took off 2 bases at V and 3 bases at J, with 19 bases between the two ends. This CDR3 comprises 18 residues. In DNA form, the CDR3 reads TGTGCCAGCAGCTTAAGATGGTCAGGGACCGCTCCTAATGAAAAACTGTTTTTT. Translated: CASSLRWSGTAPNEKLFF.

This chain connects TRBV28 to TRBJ1-2; D remains unclear. The CDR3 length is 14 residues. Trimming shortened V by 2 bases and J by 8 bases, and 15 bases separated the two germline ends. Per the germline V gene, CDR1 is MDHEN and CDR2 is SYDVKM. The CDR3 coding sequence is TGTGCCAGCAGTTTAACCAGGTCCGGTCAAGGCTACACCTTC. Translation: CASSLTRSGQGYTF.

Remarks on this clone: In the same sample, other DNA sequences code for this CDR3. The rearrangement joins TRBV7-9 to TRBJ2-5; TRBD1 matches at 7 bases. From germline, CDR1 is SEHNR and CDR2 FQNEAQ (reference sequence). The junction had 17 bases not matched to a gene; V was cut back by 5 bases and J by 5 bases. CDR3 length: 17 residues. The CDR3 is CASSLVEWDSSKETQYF. CDR3 bases: TGTGCCAGCAGCCTCGTTGAATGGGACAGTTCAAAGGAGACCCAGTACTTC. The full variable domain, with the rest looked up from reference TRBV7-9 and TRBJ2-5, is DTGVSQNPRHKITKRGQNVTFRCDPISEHNRLYWYRQTLGQGPEFLTYFQNEAQLEKSRLLSDRFSAERPKGSFSTLEIQRTEQGDSAMYLCASSLVEWDSSKETQYFGPGTRLLVL.

The V call is TRBV7-8, the J call TRBJ2-3, with no clear D. Trimming left V 4 bases short and J 0 bases short, with 11 bases between. This CDR3 is 15 amino acids long. Germline loops: CDR1 SGHVS, CDR2 FQNEAQ. CDR3: CASSSTPASTDTQYF. Written as DNA, the CDR3 is TGTGCCAGCAGCTCGACCCCCGCCAGCACAGATACGCAGTATTTT. The variable domain in full, completed from reference TRBV7-8 and TRBJ2-3, reads GAGVSQSPRYKVAKRGQDVALRCDPISGHVSLFWYQQALGQGPEFLTYFQNEAQLDKSGLPSDRFFAERPEGSVSTLKIQRTQQEDSAVYLCASSSTPASTDTQYFGPGTRLTVL.

This rearrangement joins TRBV7-8 to TRBJ1-1; D is ambiguous. Germline loops: CDR1 SGHVS, CDR2 FQNEAQ. The CDR3 extends over 13 amino acids. V was shortened by 5 bases and J by 8 bases, with 15 bases between the two germline ends. This CDR3 reads CASSPPPYFEAFF. The CDR3, as DNA: TGTGCCAGCAGCCCACCCCCGTACTTCGAAGCTTTCTTT. Looking up the rest from reference TRBV7-8 and TRBJ1-1 gives the full variable domain: GAGVSQSPRYKVAKRGQDVALRCDPISGHVSLFWYQQALGQGPEFLTYFQNEAQLDKSGLPSDRFFAERPEGSVSTLKIQRTQQEDSAVYLCASSPPPYFEAFFGQGTRLTVV.

The rearrangement uses TRBV11-1 and TRBJ2-7; 7 bases fit TRBD2. Per germline, CDR1 SGHAT and CDR2 FQDESV (reference sequence). The J segment lost 5 bases and the V segment lost 5 bases, leaving 9 bases of the junction unmatched. The CDR3 sequence is 14 residues long. CDR3 region: CASSPGRGVDEQYF. CDR3 coding DNA: TGTGCCAGCAGCCCCGGACGGGGGGTTGACGAGCAGTACTTC.

This clone was counted a few times. This chain joins TRBV28 and TRBJ1-5, with TRBD1 identical over 7 bases. Germline V gene data show CDR1 as MDHEN and CDR2 as SYDVKM. The CDR3 spans 15 residues. The J segment lost 8 bases and the V segment lost 5 bases, leaving 12 bases of the junction unmatched. The CDR3 region is CASSDAGTEAKPQHF. DNA of the CDR3: TGTGCCAGCAGTGACGCCGGGACAGAGGCGAAGCCCCAGCATTTT.

The chain joins TRBV9 to TRBJ2-2, with 7 bases fitting TRBD1. The CDR3 has 13 residues. The V and J ends lost 3 bases and 6 bases, in that order; junction bases with no gene match: 2. The germline CDR1 and CDR2 sequences are SGDLS and YYNGEE. This CDR3 reads CASSGQGPGELFF. The CDR3 DNA is TGTGCCAGCAGCGGACAGGGTCCCGGGGAGCTGTTTTTT.

The gene calls are TRBV18 and TRBJ1-1; 9 bases are shared with TRBD1. This CDR3 is 14 amino acids long. Germline V CDR1 and CDR2: KGHSH, LQKENI. After removal of 4 bases from V and 5 bases from J, the junction contained 5 bases not matched to a gene. Here the CDR3 DNA reads TGTGCCAGCTCACGTACAGGGGGCCGGACTGAAGCTTTCTTT. Encoded protein: CASSRTGGRTEAFF.

The chain employs TRBV7-2 and TRBJ2-5; 10 bases fit TRBD2. The V gene's germline CDR1 is SGHTA and CDR2 FQGNSA. The junction had 11 bases not matched to a gene; V was cut back by 2 bases and J by 2 bases. The CDR3 sequence is 18 residues long. CDR3 nucleotide sequence: TGTGCCAGCAGCTTACAATATCGGATTAGCGGGGGGCAAGAGACCCAGTACTTC. It specifies CASSLQYRISGGQETQYF.

The chain uses TRBV9 and TRBJ2-7; D might be TRBD2 (5 bases). Trimming pared 0 bases from V and 3 bases from J, leaving 10 bases between. Germline CDR1 SGDLS, CDR2 YYNGEE. The CDR3 covers 14 residues. The CDR3 sequence: CASSVAGGFYEQYF. CDR3 bases: TGTGCCAGCAGCGTAGCTGGAGGTTTCTACGAGCAGTACTTC. The variable domain in full, with the rest retrieved from reference TRBV9 and TRBJ2-7, is DSGVTQTPKHLITATGQRVTLRCSPRSGDLSVYWYQQSLDQGLQFLIQYYNGEERAKGNILERFSAQQFPDLHSELNLSSLELGDSALYFCASSVAGGFYEQYFGPGTRLTVT.

The chain links TRBV15 to TRBJ1-2, with 7 bases lining up with TRBD1. This CDR3 contains 17 residues. Germline loops: CDR1 LNHNV, CDR2 YYDKDF (reference sequence). V was clipped by 5 bases and J by 1 base; unmatched bases: 13. The CDR3 coding sequence is TGTGCCACCAGCTCAGGGGCGCGGGACAGCCATAACTATGGCTACACCTTC. It yields the protein CATSSGARDSHNYGYTF.

The V gene is TRBV10-3, the J gene TRBJ1-6, with D possibly matching TRBD1 (5 bases). The CDR3 runs 14 residues. Deletions cut 6 bases from V and 5 bases from J, with 11 bases between. Germline V gene data show CDR1 as ENHRY and CDR2 as SYGVKD. CDR3: CAISPGTDNSPLHF. CDR3 bases: TGTGCCATCAGCCCCGGGACGGATAATTCACCCCTCCACTTT.

V usage is TRBV7-8 and J usage is TRBJ2-7, with 8 positions matching TRBD2. The CDR3 loop spans 19 amino acids. V trimming: 6 bases; J trimming: 0 bases; junction bases outside the gene matches: 19. Per germline, CDR1 SGHVS and CDR2 FQNEAQ. CDR3 nucleotides: TGTGCCAGCAGACAAGCCGGGACCCCATTCGGGACTAGCTCCTACGAGCAGTACTTC. Translated, it gives CASRQAGTPFGTSSYEQYF.

The chain recombines TRBV19 with TRBJ1-5, with a tentative D call TRBD1 (5 bases). V lost 6 bases and J 6 bases, leaving 24 bases between the germline ends. The CDR3 has 17 residues. Germline CDR1 reads LNHDA; CDR2 reads SQIVND (reference sequence). In nucleotides, the CDR3 is TGTGCCAGTAGCTTACTCAAGGTGACAGAACCCCTTCAGCCCCAGCATTTT. Amino acid sequence: CASSLLKVTEPLQPQHF.

This sequence joins TRBV6-5 and TRBJ1-2; TRBD1 matches at 7 bases. This CDR3 comprises 15 residues. After removal of 2 bases from V and 5 bases from J, the junction contained 8 bases not matched to a gene. Per germline, CDR1 MNHEY and CDR2 SVGAGI. CDR3 DNA sequence: TGTGCCAGCAGTTACCTGGAAGGGGGCAAATATGGCTACACCTTC. Amino acids: CASSYLEGGKYGYTF.

V and J are TRBV14 and TRBJ2-7; D is perhaps TRBD1 (5 bases). The V and J ends lost 0 bases and 4 bases respectively, with 16 bases between them. CDR3 length: 16 residues. In germline, CDR1 is SGHDN, CDR2 FVKESK. CDR3 region: CASSQEAQVKGYEQYF. DNA for the CDR3: TGTGCCAGCAGCCAAGAAGCACAGGTAAAAGGATACGAGCAGTACTTC.

The CDR3: CASSWGRVPATDTQYF. The CDR3 region has the DNA TGTGCCAGCAGTTGGGGCCGGGTCCCTGCTACAGATACGCAGTATTTT. This chain links TRBV27 with TRBJ2-3; a possible D gene is TRBD1 (5 bases). Deletions cut 4 bases from V and 3 bases from J, with 17 bases between. The CDR3 has 16 amino acids. Germline V lookup: CDR1 MNHEY, CDR2 SMNVEV (reference sequence).

J is TRBJ1-6 and V is TRBV27; 8 positions agree with TRBD1. With V trimmed by 3 bases and J by 7 bases, 8 bases remained unmatched. The CDR3 is 16 amino acids. Germline V CDR1 and CDR2: MNHEY, SMNVEV (reference sequence). The chain's CDR3 is CASSFRQGRPNSPLHF. In DNA, the CDR3 is TGTGCCAGCAGTTTTCGACAGGGGCGGCCCAATTCACCCCTCCACTTT.

V usage is TRBV7-2 and J usage is TRBJ1-1; no reliable D call. CDR1 SGHTA and CDR2 FQGNSA come from the germline V gene. V was trimmed by 5 bases and J by 1 base, leaving 8 bases between them. CDR3 size: 13 residues. The CDR3 coding sequence is TGTGCCAGCAGCCTGGGGAGGAACACTGAAGCTTTCTTT. Protein sequence: CASSLGRNTEAFF.